These 29 T cell receptor beta chains came from one sample sequenced in a study of cytomegalovirus exposure and HLA in healthy donors. Primers for the PCR totalled 60 Vbeta and 13 Jbeta. Clones were read by immunoSEQ multiplex PCR, and TCRdb kept only the in-frame ones, dropping some. The table has about 190,000 clones, more than 80% seen once. Sequencing was carried out using PBMCs. The receptors shown here come from a woman in her forties or fifties in good health and CMV-seropositive.

The V gene is TRBV4-3, the J gene TRBJ2-1; D is possibly TRBD2 (7 bases). The CDR3 is made up of 16 amino acids. V shed 0 bases and J shed 7 bases, with 16 bases lying between them. CDR1 is LGHNA, CDR2 YSLEER, per germline. The CDR3 nucleotides read TGCGCCAGCAGCCAAGATATCGGGGGGCCAGGTAATGAGCAGTTCTTC. Amino acid sequence: CASSQDIGGPGNEQFF.

The chain combines TRBV7-9 with TRBJ1-4; TRBD1 might be the D (5 bases). The germline V gene has CDR1 SEHNR and CDR2 FQNEAQ (reference sequence). The germline V and J ends were trimmed by 5 bases and 0 bases, with 10 bases remaining between them. The CDR3 covers 15 residues. The CDR3 region has the DNA TGTGCCAGCAGCCGACAGACCGCAACTAATGAAAAACTGTTTTTT. Translation gives CASSRQTATNEKLFF.

The CDR3 loop is CASSLEGGRGGNYEQYF. CDR3 nucleotide sequence: TGTGCCAGCAGCTTAGAGGGAGGGAGGGGGGGGAACTACGAGCAGTACTTC. V and J are TRBV11-2 and TRBJ2-7, with D maybe TRBD2 (7 bases). This CDR3 has 17 amino acids. Trimming removed 0 bases from V and 3 bases from J, with 18 bases in between. Germline-derived CDR1 and CDR2 are SGHAT and FQNNGV.

The genes are TRBV5-6 and TRBJ1-1; no firm D call. Per germline, CDR1 SGHDT and CDR2 YYEEEE. The CDR3 is 12 residues long. V shed 1 base and J shed 6 bases, with 7 bases lying between them. This chain's CDR3 is CASSLTRAEAFF. The CDR3 DNA reads as TGTGCCAGCAGCTTGACACGGGCTGAAGCTTTCTTT.

This sequence joins TRBV5-1 and TRBJ1-6, with TRBD1 as a possible D gene (5 bases). Germline loops: CDR1 SGHRS, CDR2 YFSETQ. V lost 4 bases and J lost 5, with 16 bases in between. The CDR3 covers 16 residues. CDR3 DNA: TGCGCCAGCAGCCCAGGTCAGGGACTGAATAATTCACCCCTCCACTTT. Amino acid sequence: CASSPGQGLNNSPLHF.

V is TRBV29-1 and J is TRBJ1-4; D call uncertain. Trimming pared 4 bases from V and 0 bases from J, leaving 9 bases between. CDR3 length: 14 amino acids. CDR1 is SQVTM and CDR2 is ANQGSEA in the germline V gene. The CDR3 nucleotides read TGCAGCGTTGCCTATTCGACAACTAATGAAAAACTGTTTTTT. This encodes CSVAYSTTNEKLFF.

The chain links TRBV6-5 to TRBJ2-1; tentatively, D is TRBD2 (5 bases). CDR3 length: 15 amino acids. Germline CDR1 and CDR2: MNHEY and SVGAGI. Trimming took 4 bases from V and 2 from J, leaving 12 bases between them. CDR3 region: CASSFERIAYNEQFF. CDR3 nucleotides: TGTGCCAGCAGTTTCGAGCGGATTGCCTACAATGAGCAGTTCTTC.

This chain links TRBV2 with TRBJ1-1; possibly TRBD1 for D (6 bases). V was pared by 3 bases and J by 4 bases, with 15 bases between. This CDR3 is built from 15 residues. Germline V gene sequence: CDR1 SNHLY, CDR2 FYNNEI. The DNA for the CDR3 is TGTGCCAGCAGTGACAAGGAAACAGGGAGCACTGAAGCTTTCTTT. It yields the protein CASSDKETGSTEAFF.

In DNA form, the CDR3 reads TGTGCCAGTAGAGAAGGTACAGGCTCTGGAAACACCATATATTTT. It encodes CASREGTGSGNTIYF. The chain carries TRBV19 and TRBJ1-3; a weak D match, TRBD1 (5 bases). CDR1 is LNHDA, CDR2 SQIVND, per germline (reference sequence). The ends were cut back, 6 bases at V and 0 bases at J, with 12 bases in the middle. CDR3 length equals 15 residues. The full variable domain, completed using reference TRBV19 and TRBJ1-3, is DGGITQSPKYLFRKEGQNVTLSCEQNLNHDAMYWYRQDPGQGLRLIYYSQIVNDFQKGDIAEGYSVSREKKESFPLTVTSAQKNPTAFYLCASREGTGSGNTIYFGEGSWLTVV.

This clone showed up just once. The rearrangement uses TRBV5-1 and TRBJ2-1; 8 bases are a match to TRBD1. J was trimmed by 10 bases and V by 4 bases; bases with no gene match: 13. Looked up from germline, CDR1 is SGHRS and CDR2 is YFSETQ. The CDR3 is made up of 15 amino acids. The CDR3 loop is CASSPIGLQGGEQFF. The DNA for the CDR3 is TGCGCCAGCAGCCCGATAGGACTACAGGGGGGCGAGCAGTTCTTC.

The V gene is TRBV5-1, the J gene TRBJ2-7, with 8 bases lining up with TRBD1. The trim removed 4 bases at V and 1 base at J, leaving 4 bases unmatched. From germline, CDR1 is SGHRS and CDR2 YFSETQ. The CDR3 has 14 amino acids. Here the CDR3 reads CASSTGQGSYEQYF. The CDR3 bases are TGCGCCAGCAGCACCGGACAGGGTTCCTACGAGCAGTACTTC.

The V and J genes are TRBV11-3 and TRBJ2-1, with a tentative D call TRBD2 (6 bases). The CDR3 runs 14 residues. The V gene lost 0 bases and the J gene lost 5 bases, with 8 bases spanning the gap. Germline V gene sequence: CDR1 SGHNT, CDR2 YENEEA. The CDR3 sequence: CASSLEGLHNEQFF. The DNA of the CDR3 is TGTGCCAGCAGCTTAGAGGGACTTCACAATGAGCAGTTCTTC. The complete variable domain, with remaining parts taken from reference TRBV11-3 and TRBJ2-1, reads EAGVVQSPRYKIIEKKQPVAFWCNPISGHNTLYWYLQNLGQGPELLIRYENEEAVDDSQLPKDRFSAERLKGVDSTLKIQPAELGDSAVYLCASSLEGLHNEQFFGPGTRLTVL.

The chain's CDR3 is CASSLMSGQAYEQYF. Written as DNA, the CDR3 is TGTGCCAGCAGCTTAATGTCAGGACAGGCCTACGAGCAGTACTTC. V is TRBV11-3 and J is TRBJ2-7, with 7 bases fitting TRBD1. Germline CDR1 and CDR2: SGHNT and YENEEA. This CDR3 has 15 amino acids. Trimming removed 2 bases from V and 2 bases from J; junction bases left unmatched: 6.

The chain carries TRBV7-3 and TRBJ2-5, with TRBD2 identical over 8 bases. The CDR3 covers 16 residues. The germline V gene encodes CDR1 SGHTA and CDR2 FQGTGA. Trimming took 2 bases from V and 1 from J; bases not matched to a gene: 6. CDR3 amino acids: CASSLGSGGRQETQYF. The CDR3 nucleotides read TGTGCCAGCAGCTTAGGATCGGGGGGGCGCCAAGAGACCCAGTACTTC.

This chain's CDR3 is CASREGLAGTYEQYF. In DNA, the CDR3 is TGTGCCAGCAGGGAGGGACTAGCGGGAACCTACGAGCAGTACTTC. The chain uses TRBV2 and TRBJ2-7, with 13 bases lining up with TRBD2. The CDR3 covers 15 residues. Per the germline V gene, CDR1 is SNHLY and CDR2 is FYNNEI. V dropped 6 bases and J dropped 2; count of bases not matched to a gene: 4.

The chain joins TRBV18 to TRBJ2-1; tentatively, D is TRBD1 (7 bases). Germline V lookup: CDR1 KGHSH, CDR2 LQKENI. The germline V and J ends were trimmed by 3 bases and 0 bases, with 12 bases remaining between them. The CDR3 runs 16 residues. CDR3 amino acids: CASSPPQGGSYNEQFF. For the CDR3, the DNA is TGTGCCAGCTCACCTCCTCAGGGGGGCTCCTACAATGAGCAGTTCTTC.

The chain carries TRBV7-2 and TRBJ2-7; the match to TRBD1 covers 7 bases. CDR1 and CDR2 (germline): SGHTA, FQGNSA. The CDR3 sequence is 12 residues long. After removal of 5 bases from V and 4 bases from J, the junction contained 2 bases not matched to a gene. The CDR3 spells CASSQGVYEQYF. CDR3 bases: TGTGCCAGCAGCCAGGGGGTTTACGAGCAGTACTTC. Full variable domain (outside the CDR3, taken from reference TRBV7-2 and TRBJ2-7): GAGVSQSPSNKVTEKGKDVELRCDPISGHTALYWYRQSLGQGLEFLIYFQGNSAPDKSGLPSDRFSAERTGGSVSTLTIQRTQQEDSAVYLCASSQGVYEQYFGPGTRLTVT.

The rearrangement uses TRBV18 and TRBJ2-2; a weak D match, TRBD2 (5 bases). Germline V gene sequence: CDR1 KGHSH, CDR2 LQKENI. V was clipped by 2 bases and J by 6 bases, with 19 bases between them. The length of the CDR3 is 17 residues. The chain's CDR3 is CASSPGLNLVVPGELFF. Written as DNA, the CDR3 is TGTGCCAGCTCACCAGGACTGAACTTAGTGGTCCCCGGGGAGCTGTTTTTT.

The V call is TRBV6-6, the J call TRBJ2-7; possible D gene TRBD1, 6 bases. The ends were cut back, 8 bases at V and 3 bases at J, with 14 bases in the middle. Germline V gene data show CDR1 as MNHNY and CDR2 as SVGAGI (reference sequence). The CDR3 has 13 residues. CDR3 coding DNA: TGTGCCAGCCCTTCGACAGGCTTCTACGAGCAGTACTTC. Protein product: CASPSTGFYEQYF.

The chain combines TRBV15 with TRBJ1-1; no definite D call. Germline lookup yields CDR1 LNHNV and CDR2 YYDKDF (reference sequence). V dropped 3 bases and J dropped 4 bases, with 15 bases sitting between them. This CDR3 region has 15 residues. The CDR3, as DNA: TGTGCCACCAGCAGGGTTAGTGTGTCCTCCACTGAAGCTTTCTTT. This gives the protein CATSRVSVSSTEAFF. The whole variable domain, filled in from reference TRBV15 and TRBJ1-1, reads DAMVIQNPRYQVTQFGKPVTLSCSQTLNHNVMYWYQQKSSQAPKLLFHYYDKDFNNEADTPDNFQSRRPNTSFCFLDIRSPGLGDTAMYLCATSRVSVSSTEAFFGQGTRLTVV.

The genes are TRBV15 and TRBJ2-1; the D gene is possibly TRBD1 (8 bases). Trimming removed 5 bases at V and 6 bases at J, with 29 bases between. Per germline, CDR1 LNHNV and CDR2 YYDKDF (reference sequence). This CDR3 comprises 19 residues. CDR3 region: CATSPRDRPGGAWGNEQFF. DNA for the CDR3: TGTGCCACCAGCCCCCGGGACAGGCCTGGGGGGGCCTGGGGCAATGAGCAGTTCTTC.

The chain couples TRBV29-1 to TRBJ1-2, with 9 bases identical to TRBD1. The length of the CDR3 is 11 residues. Germline lookup yields CDR1 SQVTM and CDR2 ANQGSEA. With 7 bases clipped from V and 5 bases from J, the junction kept 2 bases outside the gene matches. The DNA for the CDR3 is TGCAGCGACGACAGGGGGTATGGCTACACCTTC. Translation: CSDDRGYGYTF.

The rearrangement joins TRBV6-1 to TRBJ2-7; D perhaps matches TRBD2 (5 bases). This CDR3 has 15 residues. Germline CDR1 and CDR2: MNHNS and SASEGT. The V gene lost 6 bases and the J gene lost 0 bases, with 15 bases spanning the gap. As DNA, the CDR3 is TGTGCCAGCAGATACGGGGTTTCAACCTCCTACGAGCAGTACTTC. This gives the protein CASRYGVSTSYEQYF.

The rearrangement uses TRBV6-1 and TRBJ1-5; D possibly corresponds to TRBD1 (6 bases). The CDR3 is 18 residues long. Trimming took off 3 bases at V and 0 bases at J, with 18 bases between the two ends. In germline, CDR1 is MNHNS, CDR2 SASEGT. CDR3 in DNA: TGTGCCAGCAGTGATCAAATAGGGGGGGGTAATAGCAATCAGCCCCAGCATTTT. Translating gives CASSDQIGGGNSNQPQHF.

This chain uses TRBV19 with TRBJ2-2, with D hard to call. With 10 bases removed from V and 1 base from J, the gap between germline ends came to 13 bases. The CDR3 spans 14 residues. Germline assignment: CDR1 LNHDA and CDR2 SQIVND (reference sequence). The CDR3 sequence: CATTLSRNTGELFF. The CDR3 DNA reads TGTGCCACAACTCTGTCCCGGAACACCGGGGAGCTGTTTTTT.

This chain joins TRBV11-2 and TRBJ1-1; a possible D gene is TRBD1 (5 bases). Germline V gene data show CDR1 as SGHAT and CDR2 as FQNNGV. This CDR3 comprises 15 residues. V dropped 0 bases and J dropped 5 bases, with 13 bases sitting between them. CDR3 DNA: TGTGCCAGCAGCTTAGACTCGGGGGTACTGACTGAAGCTTTCTTT. Its protein is CASSLDSGVLTEAFF.

The gene calls are TRBV7-9 and TRBJ1-2; 7 bases are a match to TRBD1. CDR3 length: 12 amino acids. CDR1 is SEHNR and CDR2 is FQNEAQ in the germline V gene (reference sequence). The ends lost 4 bases at V and 5 bases at J; junction bases unmatched: 1. CDR3 in amino acids: CASSSQGYGYTF. The CDR3 DNA reads TGTGCCAGCAGCTCACAGGGGTATGGCTACACCTTC.

CDR3 in amino acids: CASSRGVAGGETQYF. The CDR3 region has the DNA TGTGCCAGCAGCCGGGGAGTAGCGGGGGGAGAGACCCAGTACTTC. The chain couples TRBV7-9 to TRBJ2-5, with 10 nucleotides matching TRBD2. The CDR3 extends over 15 amino acids. Germline trimming cut 5 bases from V and 4 bases from J; bases unmatched to any gene: 7. Germline V gene lookup returns CDR1 SEHNR and CDR2 FQNEAQ (reference sequence).

The chain combines TRBV4-1 with TRBJ2-7; possible D gene TRBD1, 6 bases. This CDR3 is 15 amino acids long. Germline V gives CDR1 MGHRA, CDR2 YSYEKL. The V end was cut by 3 bases, the J end by 3 bases, with 15 bases between. The CDR3 protein is CASSQEQDSYYEQYF. As DNA, the CDR3 is TGCGCCAGCAGCCAGGAACAGGACAGCTACTACGAGCAGTACTTC.